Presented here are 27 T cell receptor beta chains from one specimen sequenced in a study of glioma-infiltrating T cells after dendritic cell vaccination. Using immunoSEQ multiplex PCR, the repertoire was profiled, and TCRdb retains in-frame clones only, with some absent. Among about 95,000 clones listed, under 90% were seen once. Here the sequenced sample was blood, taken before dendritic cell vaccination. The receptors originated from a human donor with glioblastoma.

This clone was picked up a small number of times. The CDR3 nucleotides read TGTGCCAGCAGCTGGAACCAGGGAGGCTACACCTTC. Translation gives CASSWNQGGYTF. V usage is TRBV7-9 and J usage is TRBJ1-2, with D possibly being TRBD1 (5 bases). The CDR3 covers 12 residues. Germline lookup yields CDR1 SEHNR and CDR2 FQNEAQ (reference sequence). Trimming took off 4 bases at V and 8 bases at J, with 11 bases between the two ends.

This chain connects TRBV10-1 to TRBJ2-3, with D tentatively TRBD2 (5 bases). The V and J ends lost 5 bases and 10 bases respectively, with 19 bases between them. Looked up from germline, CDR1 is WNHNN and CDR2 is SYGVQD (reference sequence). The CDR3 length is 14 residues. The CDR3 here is CASSSSSSVTAQYF. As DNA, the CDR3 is TGCGCCAGCAGTTCATCTAGCTCAGTCACGGCGCAGTATTTT.

The CDR3 is CASSLLGGRISQETQYF. In DNA form, the CDR3 reads TGTGCCAGCAGCCTCCTAGGAGGCAGGATAAGTCAAGAGACCCAGTACTTC. V gene TRBV11-3 combines with J gene TRBJ2-5, with D maybe TRBD2 (5 bases). Trimming shortened V by 5 bases and J by 2 bases, and 21 bases separated the two germline ends. Germline loops: CDR1 SGHNT, CDR2 YENEEA. The CDR3 sequence is 17 residues long.

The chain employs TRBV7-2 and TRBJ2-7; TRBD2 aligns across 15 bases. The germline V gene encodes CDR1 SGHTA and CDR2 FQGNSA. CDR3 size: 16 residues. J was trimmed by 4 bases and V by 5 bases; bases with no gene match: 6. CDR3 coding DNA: TGTGCCAGCAGCCAGCCCGGGACTAGCGGGGGGTACGAGCAGTACTTC. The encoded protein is CASSQPGTSGGYEQYF.

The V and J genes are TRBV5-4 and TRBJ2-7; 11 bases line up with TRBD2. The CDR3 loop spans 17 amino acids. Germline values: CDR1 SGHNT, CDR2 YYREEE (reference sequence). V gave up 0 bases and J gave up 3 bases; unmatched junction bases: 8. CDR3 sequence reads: CASSLDLGLAENYEQYF. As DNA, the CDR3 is TGTGCCAGCAGCTTGGACTTGGGACTAGCGGAGAACTACGAGCAGTACTTC. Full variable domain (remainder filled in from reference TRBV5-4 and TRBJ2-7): ETGVTQSPTHLIKTRGQQVTLRCSSQSGHNTVSWYQQALGQGPQFIFQYYREEENGRGNFPPRFSGLQFPNYSSELNVNALELDDSALYLCASSLDLGLAENYEQYFGPGTRLTVT.

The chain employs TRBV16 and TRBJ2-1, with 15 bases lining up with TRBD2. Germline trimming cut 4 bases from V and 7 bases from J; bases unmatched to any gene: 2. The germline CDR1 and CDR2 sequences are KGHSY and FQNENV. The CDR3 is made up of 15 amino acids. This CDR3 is CASSPGLAGGNEQFF. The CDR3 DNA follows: TGTGCCAGCAGCCCCGGACTAGCGGGGGGGAATGAGCAGTTCTTC.

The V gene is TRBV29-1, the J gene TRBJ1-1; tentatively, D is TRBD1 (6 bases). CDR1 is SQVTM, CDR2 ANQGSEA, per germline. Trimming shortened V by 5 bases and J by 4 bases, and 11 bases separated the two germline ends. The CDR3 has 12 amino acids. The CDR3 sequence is CSVKLGGTEAFF. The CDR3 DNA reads TGCAGCGTTAAGTTAGGGGGCACTGAAGCTTTCTTT.

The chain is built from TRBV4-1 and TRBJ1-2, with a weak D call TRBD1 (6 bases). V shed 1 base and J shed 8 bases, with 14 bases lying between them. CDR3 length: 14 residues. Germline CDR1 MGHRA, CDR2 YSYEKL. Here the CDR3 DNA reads TGCGCCAGCAGCCAAGCCGCCAGGGGAGAAGGCTACACCTTC. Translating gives CASSQAARGEGYTF.

CDR3 sequence: CASRAGIYEQYF. Here the CDR3 DNA reads TGTGCCAGCAGAGCGGGAATTTACGAGCAGTACTTC. The chain couples TRBV7-2 to TRBJ2-7; 7 positions match TRBD2. Germline trimming cut 6 bases from V and 4 bases from J; bases unmatched to any gene: 3. The germline gives CDR1 SGHTA, CDR2 FQGNSA. This CDR3 is 12 amino acids long.

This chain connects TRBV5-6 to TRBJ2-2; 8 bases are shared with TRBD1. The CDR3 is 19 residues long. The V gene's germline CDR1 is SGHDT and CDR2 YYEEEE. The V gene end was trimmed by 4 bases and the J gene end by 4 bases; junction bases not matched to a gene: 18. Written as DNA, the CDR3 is TGTGCCAGCAGCCTAGGGACAGGTGGGGACCTCGGGGTCACCGGGGAGCTGTTTTTT. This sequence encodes CASSLGTGGDLGVTGELFF.

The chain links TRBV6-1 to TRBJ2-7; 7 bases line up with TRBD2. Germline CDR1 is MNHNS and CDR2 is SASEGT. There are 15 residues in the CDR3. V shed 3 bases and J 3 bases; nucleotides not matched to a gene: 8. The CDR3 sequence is CASSERLASLYEQYF. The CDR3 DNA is TGTGCCAGCAGTGAGCGACTAGCTTCCCTCTACGAGCAGTACTTC.

The CDR3 coding sequence is TGTGCCAGCAGCCTCGCCGCCGGGACTGACTCCTACGAGCAGTACTTC. Amino acids: CASSLAAGTDSYEQYF. The chain is built from TRBV7-9 and TRBJ2-7; the D gene is possibly TRBD2 (6 bases). This CDR3 region has 16 residues. Trimming cost V 5 bases and J 0 bases, with 17 bases left between them. CDR1 is SEHNR, CDR2 FQNEAQ, per germline (reference sequence).

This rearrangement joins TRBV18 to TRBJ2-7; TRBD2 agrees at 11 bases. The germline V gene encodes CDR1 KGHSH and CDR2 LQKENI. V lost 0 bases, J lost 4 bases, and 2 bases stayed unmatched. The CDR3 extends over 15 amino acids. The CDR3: CASSPPGTSGYEQYF. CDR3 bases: TGTGCCAGCTCACCACCCGGGACTAGCGGATACGAGCAGTACTTC. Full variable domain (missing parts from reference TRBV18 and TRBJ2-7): NAGVMQNPRHLVRRRGQEARLRCSPMKGHSHVYWYRQLPEEGLKFMVYLQKENIIDESGMPKERFSAEFPKEGPSILRIQQVVRGDSAAYFCASSPPGTSGYEQYFGPGTRLTVT.

CDR3 loop: CASSQDRGTEAFF. The CDR3 nucleotides read TGCGCCAGCAGCCAAGATCGGGGGACTGAAGCTTTCTTT. The chain recombines TRBV4-1 with TRBJ1-1; tentatively, D is TRBD1 (5 bases). Trimming left V 0 bases short and J 5 bases short, with 7 bases between. Germline V gives CDR1 MGHRA, CDR2 YSYEKL. The CDR3 is made up of 13 amino acids.

The CDR3 DNA follows: TGTGCCAGCAGTATCCGACTCCATTCGGCGAGTGAGCAGTTCTTC. Translating it yields CASSIRLHSASEQFF. This chain joins TRBV7-6 and TRBJ2-1; D unresolved. This CDR3 has 15 residues. The V and J ends lost 6 bases and 9 bases respectively, with 21 bases between them. Germline assignment: CDR1 SGHVS and CDR2 FNYEAQ. The full variable domain, in which reference TRBV7-6 and TRBJ2-1 provide the parts outside the CDR3, is GAGVSQSPRYKVTKRGQDVALRCDPISGHVSLYWYRQALGQGPEFLTYFNYEAQQDKSGLPNDRFSAERPEGSISTLTIQRTEQRDSAMYRCASSIRLHSASEQFFGPGTRLTVL.

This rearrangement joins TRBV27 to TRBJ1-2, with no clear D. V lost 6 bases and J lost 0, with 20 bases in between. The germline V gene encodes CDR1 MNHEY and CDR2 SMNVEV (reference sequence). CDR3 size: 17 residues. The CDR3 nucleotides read TGTGCCAGCAGCCCCTTTTCTCGGGTCCCTCCTAACTATGGCTACACCTTC. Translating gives CASSPFSRVPPNYGYTF.

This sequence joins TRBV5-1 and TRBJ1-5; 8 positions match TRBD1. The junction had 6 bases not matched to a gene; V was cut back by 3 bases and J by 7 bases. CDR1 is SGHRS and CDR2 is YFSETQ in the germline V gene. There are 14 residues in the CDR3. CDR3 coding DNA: TGCGCCAGCAGCTCCGGGACAGGTACCCAGCCCCAGCATTTT. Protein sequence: CASSSGTGTQPQHF. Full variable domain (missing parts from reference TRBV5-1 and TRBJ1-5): KAGVTQTPRYLIKTRGQQVTLSCSPISGHRSVSWYQQTPGQGLQFLFEYFSETQRNKGNFPGRFSGRQFSNSRSEMNVSTLELGDSALYLCASSSGTGTQPQHFGDGTRLSIL.

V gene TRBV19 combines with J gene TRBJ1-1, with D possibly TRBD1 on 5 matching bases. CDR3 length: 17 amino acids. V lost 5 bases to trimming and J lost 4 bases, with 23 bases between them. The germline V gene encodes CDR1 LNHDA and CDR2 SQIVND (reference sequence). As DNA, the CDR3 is TGTGCCAGTAGTGCCCCCATCCGGGATCTCGGGGGCACTGAAGCTTTCTTT. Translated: CASSAPIRDLGGTEAFF.

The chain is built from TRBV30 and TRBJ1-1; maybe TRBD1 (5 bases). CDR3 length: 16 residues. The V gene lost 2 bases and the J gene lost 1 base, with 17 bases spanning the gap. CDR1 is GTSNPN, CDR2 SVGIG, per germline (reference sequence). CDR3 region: CAWSPGSLGGNTEAFF. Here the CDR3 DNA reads TGTGCCTGGAGTCCAGGGTCCCTCGGTGGGAACACTGAAGCTTTCTTT.

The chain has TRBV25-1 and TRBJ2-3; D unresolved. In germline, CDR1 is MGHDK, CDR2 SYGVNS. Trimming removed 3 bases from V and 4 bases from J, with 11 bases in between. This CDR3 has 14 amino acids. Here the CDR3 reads CASSDRRVPDTQYF. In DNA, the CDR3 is TGTGCCAGCAGTGACCGGAGAGTCCCAGATACGCAGTATTTT.

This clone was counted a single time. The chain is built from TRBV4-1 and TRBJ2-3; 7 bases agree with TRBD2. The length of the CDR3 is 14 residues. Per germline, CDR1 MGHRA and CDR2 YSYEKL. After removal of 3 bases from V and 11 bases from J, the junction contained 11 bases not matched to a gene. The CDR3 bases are TGCGCCAGCAGCCAGTATTCCTTGGGGGGGGAGCAGTATTTT. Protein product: CASSQYSLGGEQYF.

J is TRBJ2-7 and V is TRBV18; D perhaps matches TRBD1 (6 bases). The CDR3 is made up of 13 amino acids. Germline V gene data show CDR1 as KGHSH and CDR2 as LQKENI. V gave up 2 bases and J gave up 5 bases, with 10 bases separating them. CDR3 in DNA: TGTGCCAGCTCACCAACCCAGGGGAACGAGCAGTACTTC. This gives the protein CASSPTQGNEQYF.

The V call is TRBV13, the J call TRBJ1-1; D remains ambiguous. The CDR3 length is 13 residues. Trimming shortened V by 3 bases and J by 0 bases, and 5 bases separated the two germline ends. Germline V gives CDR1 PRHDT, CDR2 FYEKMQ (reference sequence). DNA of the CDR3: TGTGCCAGCAGCTTGTTAGTGAACACTGAAGCTTTCTTT. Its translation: CASSLLVNTEAFF.

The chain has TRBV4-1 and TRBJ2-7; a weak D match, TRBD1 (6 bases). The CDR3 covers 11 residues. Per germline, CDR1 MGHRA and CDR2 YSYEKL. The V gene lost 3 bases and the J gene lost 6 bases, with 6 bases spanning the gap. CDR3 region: CASSQGAEQYF. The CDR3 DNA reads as TGCGCCAGCAGCCAGGGGGCCGAGCAGTACTTC.

The CDR3 nucleotides are TGTGCCAGTAGTGGGTCAGAGGTGGAGACCCAGTACTTC. It is translated as CASSGSEVETQYF. This chain connects TRBV19 to TRBJ2-5; no clear D. V was trimmed by 5 bases and J by 5 bases, leaving 12 bases between them. Germline-derived CDR1 and CDR2 are LNHDA and SQIVND (reference sequence). This CDR3 is built from 13 residues.

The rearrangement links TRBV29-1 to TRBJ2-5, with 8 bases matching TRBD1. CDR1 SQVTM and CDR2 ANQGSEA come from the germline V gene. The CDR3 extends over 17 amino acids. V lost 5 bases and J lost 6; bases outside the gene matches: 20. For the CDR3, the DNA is TGCAGCGTTCCCTCGGACAGGGAAGAGGGGTTACGGAAGACCCAGTACTTC. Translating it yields CSVPSDREEGLRKTQYF.

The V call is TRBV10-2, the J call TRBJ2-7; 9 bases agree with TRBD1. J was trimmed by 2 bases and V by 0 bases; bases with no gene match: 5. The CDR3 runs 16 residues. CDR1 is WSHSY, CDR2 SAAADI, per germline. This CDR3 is CASSESGTGHPYEQYF. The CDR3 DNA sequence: TGCGCCAGCAGTGAGTCGGGGACAGGGCATCCCTACGAGCAGTACTTC.